This record covers a single T cell receptor (beta chain). The data were obtained in a study of blood T cell repertoires in COVID-19. The table came from immunoSEQ multiplex PCR; TCRdb's copy has only in-frame clones and leaves some out. The table has more than 85,000 clones, more than 75% seen once. Trimming left V 0 bases short and J 8 bases short, with 9 bases between. CDR3 length: 14 amino acids. In germline, CDR1 is SGHDT, CDR2 YYEEEE. Sequencing input: peripheral blood. The chain employs TRBV5-6 and TRBJ1-6; D unclear. The TCR was taken from a man older than 75 with acute or convalescent COVID-19. CDR3 DNA sequence: TGTGCCAGCAGCTTGGACCCCCGGTATTCACCCCTCCACTTT. It translates to CASSLDPRYSPLHF.